This TCR beta chain was found in a study of CD8 T cell repertoires and HIV-1 epitope variants (TCRdb year 2020). As for the study more broadly: T cells were stimulated in separate culture wells with each of twenty-five peptides representing autologous and known Gag and Nef epitope variants. T cells were enriched with the EasySep Human T Cell Enrichment Kit and co-cultured with equal numbers of autologous T cell-negative cells as antigen-presenting cells. An aliquot of 1M T cells was saved as an uncultured baseline condition, separate from the approximately 80 T cell cultures. Cultures were maintained for approximately 9 days in IMDM with gentamicin, and half-media changes adding IL-2, IL-7 and IL-15 were performed on days 3 and 7. Tested epitopes included three Gag epitope families and Nef HW9 and YT9. The control conditions were a CMV, EBV and flu peptide pool, the Ebola AY9 epitope as a negative control, and a well with no peptide. A total of approximately 83 T cell cultures were run, with each culture condition done in triplicate except for one peptide, which was done in duplicate. What the research found in general, with its limitations: A handful of clonotypes recognized the Nef KF9 family and one clonotype recognized the HW9 family, while no responses were seen to the TAALDMSHF plasma variant. About 10 antigen-specific TCR beta clonotypes were identified, of which five or six appeared to be cross-reactive for autologous or known escape epitope variants. The assay could identify only TCR beta chains and pointed to proliferation in response to antigen, not to T cell function or cytokine profile.

The EasySep Human CD8+ T Cell Enrichment Kit was used on day 10 to isolate CD8+ T cells from every culture. To note about this clone: Its antigen remains unidentified. Per-base qualities were not stored, and no clone one base away is much larger.

Including the terminal cysteine and phenylalanine, the CDR3 comprises 16 residues. Only CDR3 DNA is held: 48 bases, read in frame from base 1. The V and J ends are trimmed by 5 bases and 4 bases, leaving 18 bases between them. The germline V gene sets CDR1 to SNHLY and CDR2 to FYNNEI. The immunoSEQ platform was used to sequence TCR beta CDR3 regions at survey depth. The QIAamp DNA micro kit was used to extract genomic DNA from every cultured and uncultured CD8+ T cell population. Turning to the authors' computational methods: Samples with under 5,000 productive reads were excluded, and this exclusion removed about 6.5% of the roughly 80 HIV peptide-stimulated cultures. A MANAFEST web app trimmed sequences to CDR3 and removed nonproductive sequences, CDR3s under 5 amino acids, and those not starting C or ending F/W. Antigen-specific clonotypes had to expand in at least 2 of 3 replicates versus no-peptide control at FDR 0.01, only within one epitope family. Specific clonotypes also needed at least fivefold higher frequency than in wells stimulated with peptides from other epitope families. TCRdb mirrors the immuneACCESS table, restricted to in-frame sequences. Some clones are absent from its copies; in checked studies, under half trace to an unresolved V gene, and the reason for the others is unknown. V and J calls plus clone size are reproduced from that table; the DNA served to infer D and trimming. For this sample there are under 7,000 clones; less than 70% appear just once. In total, the top ten clones hold around 38% of the sample.

The V gene is TRBV2 and the J gene is TRBJ1-3; the best D guess is TRBD1, with 5 bases matching. The source is a male donor with HIV. The sample consisted of cultured CD8+ T cells derived from PBMCs. The CDR3 corresponds to CASSPGPKGSGNTIYF. The DNA sequence is given as TGTGCCAGCAGTCCCGGGCCCAAGGGGTCCGGAAACACCATATATTTT.